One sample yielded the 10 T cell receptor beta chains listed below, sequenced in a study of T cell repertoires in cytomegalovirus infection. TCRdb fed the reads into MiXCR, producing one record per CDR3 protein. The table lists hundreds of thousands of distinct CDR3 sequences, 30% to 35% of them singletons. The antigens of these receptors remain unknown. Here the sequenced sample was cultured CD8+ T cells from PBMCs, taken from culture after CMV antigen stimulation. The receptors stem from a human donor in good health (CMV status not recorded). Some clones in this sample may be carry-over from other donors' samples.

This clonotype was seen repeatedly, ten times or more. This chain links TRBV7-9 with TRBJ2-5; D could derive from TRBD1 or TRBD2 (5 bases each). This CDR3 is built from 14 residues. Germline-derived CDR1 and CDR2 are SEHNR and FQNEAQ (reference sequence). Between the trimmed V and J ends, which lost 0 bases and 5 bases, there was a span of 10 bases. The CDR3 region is CASSLAGGMETQYF. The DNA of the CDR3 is TGTGCCAGCAGCTTAGCTGGGGGAATGGAGACCCAGTACTTC.

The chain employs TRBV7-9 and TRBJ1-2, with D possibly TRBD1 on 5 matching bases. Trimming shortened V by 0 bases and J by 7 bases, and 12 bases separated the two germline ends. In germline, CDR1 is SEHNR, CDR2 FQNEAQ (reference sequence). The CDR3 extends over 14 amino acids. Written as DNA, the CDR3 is TGTGCCAGCAGCTTAGCAGGGGCCAAGGGTGGCTACACCTTC. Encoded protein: CASSLAGAKGGYTF.

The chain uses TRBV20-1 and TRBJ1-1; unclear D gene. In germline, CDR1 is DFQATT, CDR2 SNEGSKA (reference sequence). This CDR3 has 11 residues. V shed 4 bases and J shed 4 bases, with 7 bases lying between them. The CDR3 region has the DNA TGCAGTGCTATTTTCTCCACTGAAGCTTTCTTT. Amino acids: CSAIFSTEAFF.

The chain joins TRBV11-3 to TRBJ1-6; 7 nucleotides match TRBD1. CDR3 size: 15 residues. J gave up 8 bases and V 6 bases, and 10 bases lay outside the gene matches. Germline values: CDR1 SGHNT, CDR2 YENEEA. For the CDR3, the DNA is TGTGCCAGCAGGACGAGGGGGCCCAGGTATTCACCCCTCCACTTT. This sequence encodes CASRTRGPRYSPLHF.

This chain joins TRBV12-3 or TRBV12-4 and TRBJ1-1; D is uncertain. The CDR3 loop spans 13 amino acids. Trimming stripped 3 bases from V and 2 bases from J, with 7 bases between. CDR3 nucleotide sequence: TGTGCCAGCAGTTTTGAACCCAACACTGAAGCTTTCTTT. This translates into CASSFEPNTEAFF.

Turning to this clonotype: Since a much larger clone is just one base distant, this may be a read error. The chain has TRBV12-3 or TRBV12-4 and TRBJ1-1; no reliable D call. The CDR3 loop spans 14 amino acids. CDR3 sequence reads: CASSPPRESTEVFF. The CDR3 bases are TGTGCCAGCAGCCCCCCCCGGGAGAGCACTGAAGTTTTCTTT.

The CDR3 here is CASSSFSETTYNEQFF. CDR3 nucleotides: TGTGCCAGCAGTTCCTTTTCAGAGACTACTTACAATGAGCAGTTCTTC. The J gene is TRBJ2-1, the V gene TRBV6-5; TRBD2 is a possible D gene (5 bases). With 4 bases removed from V and 4 bases from J, the gap between germline ends came to 17 bases. The length of the CDR3 is 16 residues. Per the germline V gene, CDR1 is MNHEY and CDR2 is SVGAGI.

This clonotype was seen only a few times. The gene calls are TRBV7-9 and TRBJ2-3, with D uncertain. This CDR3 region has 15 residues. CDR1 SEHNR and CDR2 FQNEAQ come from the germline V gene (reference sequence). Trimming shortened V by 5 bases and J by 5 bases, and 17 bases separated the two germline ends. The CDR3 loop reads CASSPLVKELDTQYF. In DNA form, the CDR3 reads TGTGCCAGCAGCCCTTTGGTGAAGGAGTTAGATACGCAGTATTTT.

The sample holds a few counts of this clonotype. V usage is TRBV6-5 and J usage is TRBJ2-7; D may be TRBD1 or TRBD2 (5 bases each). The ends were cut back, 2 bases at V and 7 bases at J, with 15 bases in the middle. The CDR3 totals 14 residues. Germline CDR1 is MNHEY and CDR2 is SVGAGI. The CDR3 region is CASSYRGRKREQYF. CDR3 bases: TGTGCCAGCAGTTACCGGGGCAGAAAGAGGGAGCAGTACTTC.

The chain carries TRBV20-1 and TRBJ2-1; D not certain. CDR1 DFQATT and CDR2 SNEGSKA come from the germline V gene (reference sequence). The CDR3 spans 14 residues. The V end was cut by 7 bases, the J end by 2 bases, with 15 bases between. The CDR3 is CSGAPVSAYNEQFF. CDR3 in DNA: TGCAGTGGGGCCCCCGTGAGCGCCTACAATGAGCAGTTCTTC.